This note documents a single T cell receptor (beta chain) sequence. No antigen is known for it. TCRdb ran MiXCR on the 5' RACE reads and lists one entry per CDR3 protein. The repertoire holds roughly 100,000 distinct CDR3 sequences, 12% seen once, with roughly 30% in the top ten. These data come from a study of T-cell memory formation after mild COVID-19. Study at large: Largely donor-specific TCR clusters were found. General observations from the study: Contracting CD8+ clones were enriched in EMRA, CD4+ mainly in CM and EM. Memory from before infection featured some responding clones, which suggests cross-reactive memory joined. Researchers could not confirm that second-wave clones peaking on day 37 targeted SARS-CoV-2.

CDR3 length: 14 residues. Trimming stripped 6 bases from V and 2 bases from J, with 11 bases between. The V and J genes are TRBV12-3 or TRBV12-4 and TRBJ1-5, with D perhaps TRBD1 (6 bases). This receptor was obtained from an adult woman who had mild COVID-19 (a few samples of this study predate the infection). Cell type and time point are not known. The sample was PBMCs or a T cell subset sorted from them (not recorded which). The CDR3 loop reads CASSQGWGNQPQHF. Here the CDR3 DNA reads TGTGCCAGCAGCCAGGGGTGGGGCAATCAGCCCCAGCATTTT.